Listed below are T cell receptor beta chains from one sample, sequenced in a study of Graves' ophthalmopathy and Graves' hyperthyroidism. TCRdb fed the multiplex PCR reads into MiXCR, producing one record per CDR3 protein. Counted here are hundreds of thousands of distinct CDR3 sequences, approximately 15% occurring once; the ten biggest clones make up more than 8.5%. Specimen: blood. Receptors were obtained from a woman aged 25-40 years with Graves' ophthalmopathy. Each CDR3 is given with its conserved first and last residue. The order of the fields is D gene, clone size, J gene, V gene, CDR3 DNA, CDR3 protein. D genes are given only for firm matches. The size field is filled for only some rows; it gives once, few, many or a size class.

d_gene: .
abundance: few
j_gene: TRBJ2-5
v_gene: TRBV5-1
CDR3nt: TGCGCCAGCAGTCCAGGACCCGGGCGACAAGAGACCCAGTACTTC
CDR3aa: CASSPGPGRQETQYF

d_gene: .
abundance: many
j_gene: TRBJ1-5
v_gene: TRBV5-1
CDR3nt: TGCGCCAGCAGCTTGACCGGGATGGGCAATCAGCCCCAGCATTTT
CDR3aa: CASSLTGMGNQPQHF

d_gene: .
abundance: many
j_gene: TRBJ1-6
v_gene: TRBV4-1
CDR3nt: TGCGCCAGCAGCCAGTTATCGGGGGGGGTCAATTCACCCCTCCACTTT
CDR3aa: CASSQLSGGVNSPLHF

d_gene: .
abundance: many
j_gene: TRBJ2-4
v_gene: TRBV12-3/TRBV12-4
CDR3nt: TGTGCCAGTGGAGGACAGTATGGGAACATTCAGTACTTC
CDR3aa: CASGGQYGNIQYF

d_gene: TRBD1
abundance: many
j_gene: TRBJ1-6
v_gene: TRBV28
CDR3nt: TGTGCCAGCAGCATCGACAGGGGGCGCGGAGATTCACCCCTCCACTTT
CDR3aa: CASSIDRGRGDSPLHF

d_gene: .
abundance: few
j_gene: TRBJ2-7
v_gene: TRBV14
CDR3nt: TGTGCCAGCAGCCAGGAGGTGTGGTCCTACGAGCAGTACTTC
CDR3aa: CASSQEVWSYEQYF

d_gene: .
abundance: .
j_gene: TRBJ1-5
v_gene: TRBV6-1
CDR3nt: TGTGCCAGCAGTGCAAGGGAGGGCTATAGCAATCAGCCCCAGCATTTT
CDR3aa: CASSAREGYSNQPQHF

d_gene: .
abundance: few
j_gene: TRBJ1-1
v_gene: TRBV11-2
CDR3nt: TGTGCCAGCAGCTTAGAGCATCAAGGCACTGAAGCTTTCTTT
CDR3aa: CASSLEHQGTEAFF

d_gene: .
abundance: few
j_gene: TRBJ2-5
v_gene: TRBV14
CDR3nt: TGTGCCAGCAGCCCGGGACCGTACCAAGAGACCCAGTACTTC
CDR3aa: CASSPGPYQETQYF

d_gene: TRBD1
abundance: many
j_gene: TRBJ1-2
v_gene: TRBV5-1
CDR3nt: TGCGCCAGCAGCTTGGATTCCGGGACAGCCCGAGCTGGCTACACCTTC
CDR3aa: CASSLDSGTARAGYTF

d_gene: .
abundance: many
j_gene: TRBJ1-6
v_gene: TRBV28
CDR3nt: TGTGCCAGCAGCCGCCGACAGGTGAATTCACCCCTCCACTTT
CDR3aa: CASSRRQVNSPLHF

d_gene: TRBD2
abundance: .
j_gene: TRBJ2-7
v_gene: TRBV20-1
CDR3nt: TGCAGTGCTAGATCGGGACTAGCGGACTACGAGCAGTACTTC
CDR3aa: CSARSGLADYEQYF

d_gene: TRBD2
abundance: many
j_gene: TRBJ2-7
v_gene: TRBV6-1
CDR3nt: TGTGCCAGCAGTAGGACTGGCGGGAGCTCCTACGAGCAGTACTTC
CDR3aa: CASSRTGGSSYEQYF

d_gene: .
abundance: few
j_gene: TRBJ1-5
v_gene: TRBV4-1
CDR3nt: TGCGCCAGCAGCCAAGAAAGGGGATTATCGTCGCCCCAGCATTTT
CDR3aa: CASSQERGLSSPQHF

d_gene: .
abundance: many
j_gene: TRBJ1-5
v_gene: TRBV28
CDR3nt: TGTGCCAGCAGTTCAGGGAAACAGCCCCAGCATTTT
CDR3aa: CASSSGKQPQHF

d_gene: .
abundance: many
j_gene: TRBJ2-5
v_gene: TRBV5-1
CDR3nt: TGCGCCAGCAGCTTGGTTCCGGGTAGGGAGACCCAGTACTTC
CDR3aa: CASSLVPGRETQYF

d_gene: TRBD1
abundance: many
j_gene: TRBJ2-7
v_gene: TRBV9
CDR3nt: TGTGCCAGCAGCGCCTTCCCCGGGACAGGGGACGAGCAGTACTTC
CDR3aa: CASSAFPGTGDEQYF

d_gene: .
abundance: .
j_gene: TRBJ1-1
v_gene: TRBV6-5
CDR3nt: TGTGCCAGCAGTTACTCGAATCGGGTTCCGAACACTGAAGCTTTCTTT
CDR3aa: CASSYSNRVPNTEAFF

d_gene: .
abundance: .
j_gene: TRBJ1-2
v_gene: TRBV29-1
CDR3nt: TGCAGCGGGGCAGGTTTAGATGGCTACACCTTC
CDR3aa: CSGAGLDGYTF

d_gene: TRBD1
abundance: many
j_gene: TRBJ1-3
v_gene: TRBV28
CDR3nt: TGTGCCAGCAGTTTTGCCAGGGGGCCTGGAAACACCATATATTTT
CDR3aa: CASSFARGPGNTIYF

d_gene: .
abundance: many
j_gene: TRBJ1-1
v_gene: TRBV6-5
CDR3nt: TGTGCCAGCAGTTACGGGGGTGACGGCACTGAAGCTTTCTTT
CDR3aa: CASSYGGDGTEAFF

d_gene: .
abundance: .
j_gene: TRBJ2-7
v_gene: TRBV5-1
CDR3nt: TGCGCCAGCAGCTTGGGGGTCGGGACACCGATCTCCTACGAGCAGTACTTC
CDR3aa: CASSLGVGTPISYEQYF

d_gene: TRBD1
abundance: many
j_gene: TRBJ2-2
v_gene: TRBV24-1
CDR3nt: TGTGCCATCGGACAGGGCGGCACCGGGGAGCTGTTTTTT
CDR3aa: CAIGQGGTGELFF

d_gene: .
abundance: many
j_gene: TRBJ1-6
v_gene: TRBV7-2
CDR3nt: TGTGCCAGCAGCTTTAGGGGATATAATTCACCCCTCCACTTT
CDR3aa: CASSFRGYNSPLHF

d_gene: .
abundance: many
j_gene: TRBJ2-2
v_gene: TRBV11-1
CDR3nt: TGTGCCAGCAGCCTTGGACCGGCCCGTAGCACCGGGGAGCTGTTTTTT
CDR3aa: CASSLGPARSTGELFF

d_gene: .
abundance: few
j_gene: TRBJ2-7
v_gene: TRBV6-5
CDR3nt: TGTGCCAGCAGTTACGCGCGCCTAGGAAATCTCGAGCAGTACTTC
CDR3aa: CASSYARLGNLEQYF

d_gene: TRBD1
abundance: many
j_gene: TRBJ2-7
v_gene: TRBV20-1
CDR3nt: TGCAGTGCTAGAGGGGGACAGGTCTCCTACGAGCAGTACTTC
CDR3aa: CSARGGQVSYEQYF

d_gene: TRBD2
abundance: many
j_gene: TRBJ2-2
v_gene: TRBV20-1
CDR3nt: TGCAGTGCTAGAGATCAACGGGAGGGCACCGGGGAGCTGTTTTTT
CDR3aa: CSARDQREGTGELFF

d_gene: .
abundance: many
j_gene: TRBJ1-3
v_gene: TRBV12-3/TRBV12-4
CDR3nt: TGTGCCAGCAGTGGGGTAGGCTCTGGAAACACCATATATTTT
CDR3aa: CASSGVGSGNTIYF

d_gene: .
abundance: many
j_gene: TRBJ1-1
v_gene: TRBV2
CDR3nt: TGTGCCAGCAGTTCCGACACGAACACTGAAGCTTTCTTT
CDR3aa: CASSSDTNTEAFF

d_gene: .
abundance: .
j_gene: TRBJ2-4
v_gene: TRBV30
CDR3nt: TGTGCCTCCAGCGGTGGGGCAAACATTCAGTACTTC
CDR3aa: CASSGGANIQYF

d_gene: .
abundance: many
j_gene: TRBJ2-4
v_gene: TRBV18
CDR3nt: TGTGCCAGCTCACCATCCACAGGGTTTGGAGCCAAAAACATTCAGTACTTC
CDR3aa: CASSPSTGFGAKNIQYF

d_gene: .
abundance: few
j_gene: TRBJ2-4
v_gene: TRBV12-3/TRBV12-4
CDR3nt: TGTGCCAGCAGTTTAGAGGTAGCTTTAGCCAAAAACATTCAGTACTTC
CDR3aa: CASSLEVALAKNIQYF

d_gene: TRBD1
abundance: many
j_gene: TRBJ1-5
v_gene: TRBV7-8
CDR3nt: TGTGCCAGCAGCGGTGACAGGGTAGGTCAGCCCCAGCATTTT
CDR3aa: CASSGDRVGQPQHF

d_gene: .
abundance: many
j_gene: TRBJ2-5
v_gene: TRBV27
CDR3nt: TGTGCCAGCAGTTTGACGGGACCCTTGAGGGACCAGTACTTC
CDR3aa: CASSLTGPLRDQYF

d_gene: .
abundance: many
j_gene: TRBJ1-5
v_gene: TRBV27
CDR3nt: TGTGCCAGCAGTCTCTACTTGGGACGCGATCAGCCCCAGCATTTT
CDR3aa: CASSLYLGRDQPQHF

d_gene: .
abundance: .
j_gene: TRBJ1-5
v_gene: TRBV6-2/TRBV6-3
CDR3nt: TGTGCCAGCAGCAAAGGGGGTCATCCCCAGCATTTT
CDR3aa: CASSKGGHPQHF

d_gene: .
abundance: many
j_gene: TRBJ2-7
v_gene: TRBV3-1
CDR3nt: TGTGCCAGCAGCCAAGTGCAGGGGAAGGGCGAGCAGTACTTC
CDR3aa: CASSQVQGKGEQYF

d_gene: TRBD1
abundance: many
j_gene: TRBJ1-2
v_gene: TRBV11-2
CDR3nt: TGTGCCAGCAGCTTAGATGTCACAGGGGGCTATGGCTACACCTTC
CDR3aa: CASSLDVTGGYGYTF

d_gene: .
abundance: few
j_gene: TRBJ1-5
v_gene: TRBV5-6
CDR3nt: TGTGCCAGCAGCTTGGCCGGGGGACACCTAAGCAATCAGCCCCAGCATTTT
CDR3aa: CASSLAGGHLSNQPQHF

d_gene: .
abundance: many
j_gene: TRBJ2-5
v_gene: TRBV9
CDR3nt: TGTGCCAGCAGCGTCCTCTCTGGTGGAGGGGAGACCCAGTACTTC
CDR3aa: CASSVLSGGGETQYF

d_gene: .
abundance: many
j_gene: TRBJ2-3
v_gene: TRBV12-3/TRBV12-4
CDR3nt: TGTGCCAGCAGTGGGGGAAAACAGGGCACAGATACGCAGTATTTT
CDR3aa: CASSGGKQGTDTQYF